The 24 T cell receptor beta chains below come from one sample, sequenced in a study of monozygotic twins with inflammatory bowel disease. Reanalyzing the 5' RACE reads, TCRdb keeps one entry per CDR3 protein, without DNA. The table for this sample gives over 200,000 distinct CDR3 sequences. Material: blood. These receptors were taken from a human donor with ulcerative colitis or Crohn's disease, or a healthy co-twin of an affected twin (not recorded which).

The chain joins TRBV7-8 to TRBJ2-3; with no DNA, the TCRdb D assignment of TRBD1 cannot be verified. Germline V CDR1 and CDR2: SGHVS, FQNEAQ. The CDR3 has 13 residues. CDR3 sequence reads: CVSGGTSTDTQYF.

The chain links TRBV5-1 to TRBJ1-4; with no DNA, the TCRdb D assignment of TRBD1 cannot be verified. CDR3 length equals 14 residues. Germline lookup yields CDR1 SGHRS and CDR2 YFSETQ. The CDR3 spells CASSSGTDNEKLFF. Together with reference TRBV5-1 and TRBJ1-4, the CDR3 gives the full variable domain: KAGVTQTPRYLIKTRGQQVTLSCSPISGHRSVSWYQQTPGQGLQFLFEYFSETQRNKGNFPGRFSGRQFSNSRSEMNVSTLELGDSALYLCASSSGTDNEKLFFGSGTQLSVL.

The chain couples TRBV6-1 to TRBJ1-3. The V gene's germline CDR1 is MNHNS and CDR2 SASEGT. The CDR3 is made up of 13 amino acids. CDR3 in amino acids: CASSGPSSPTIYF.

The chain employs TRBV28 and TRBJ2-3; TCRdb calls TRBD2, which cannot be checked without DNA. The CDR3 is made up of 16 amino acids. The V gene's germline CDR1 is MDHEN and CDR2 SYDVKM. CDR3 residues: CASSVYGGESTDTQYF.

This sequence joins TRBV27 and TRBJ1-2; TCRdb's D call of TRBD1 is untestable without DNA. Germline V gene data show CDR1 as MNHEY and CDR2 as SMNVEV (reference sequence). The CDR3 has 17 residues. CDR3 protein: CASSFLGTPTANYGYTF.

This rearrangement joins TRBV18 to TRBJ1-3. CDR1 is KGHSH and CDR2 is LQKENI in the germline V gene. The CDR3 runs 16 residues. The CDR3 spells CASSPPVGFPGNTIYF.

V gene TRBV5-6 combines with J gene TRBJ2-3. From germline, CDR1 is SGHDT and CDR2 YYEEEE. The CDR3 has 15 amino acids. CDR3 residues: CASSLIPGGTDTQYF.

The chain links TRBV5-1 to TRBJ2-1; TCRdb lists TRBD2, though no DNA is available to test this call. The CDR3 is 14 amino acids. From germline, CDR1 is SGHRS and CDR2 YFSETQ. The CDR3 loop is CASSLGLAGVEQFF.

CDR3 region: CASSRTSNEQYF. This chain joins TRBV18 and TRBJ2-7. The germline CDR1 and CDR2 sequences are KGHSH and LQKENI. CDR3 length: 12 residues.

CDR3 sequence: CSAKPLATSSYEQYF. The V gene is TRBV20-1, the J gene TRBJ2-7. The germline V gene has CDR1 DFQATT and CDR2 SNEGSKA (reference sequence). This CDR3 region has 15 residues.

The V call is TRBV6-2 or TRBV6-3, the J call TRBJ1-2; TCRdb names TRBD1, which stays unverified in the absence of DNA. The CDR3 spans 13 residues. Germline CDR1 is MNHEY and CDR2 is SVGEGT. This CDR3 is CASRSGQGWGYTF.

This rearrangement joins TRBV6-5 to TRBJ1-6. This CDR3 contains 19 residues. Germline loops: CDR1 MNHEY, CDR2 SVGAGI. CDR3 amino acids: CASSYSIGAGSDSYSPLHF.

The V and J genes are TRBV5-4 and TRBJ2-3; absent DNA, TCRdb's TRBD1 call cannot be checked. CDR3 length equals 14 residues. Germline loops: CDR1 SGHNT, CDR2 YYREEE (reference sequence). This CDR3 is CASSLRGAGDTQYF. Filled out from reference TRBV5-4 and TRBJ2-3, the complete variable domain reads ETGVTQSPTHLIKTRGQQVTLRCSSQSGHNTVSWYQQALGQGPQFIFQYYREEENGRGNFPPRFSGLQFPNYSSELNVNALELDDSALYLCASSLRGAGDTQYFGPGTRLTVL.

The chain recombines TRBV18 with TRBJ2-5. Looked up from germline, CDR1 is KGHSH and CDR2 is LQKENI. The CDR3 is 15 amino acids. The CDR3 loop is CASSPGSGDQETQYF.

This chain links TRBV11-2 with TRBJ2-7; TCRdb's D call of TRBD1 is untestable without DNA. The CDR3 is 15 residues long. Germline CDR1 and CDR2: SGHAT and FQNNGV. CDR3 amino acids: CASSPGRQGAHEQYF.

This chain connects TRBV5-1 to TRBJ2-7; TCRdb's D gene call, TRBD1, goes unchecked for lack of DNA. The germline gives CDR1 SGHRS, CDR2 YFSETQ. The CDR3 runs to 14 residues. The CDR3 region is CASSSRTGSYEQYF.

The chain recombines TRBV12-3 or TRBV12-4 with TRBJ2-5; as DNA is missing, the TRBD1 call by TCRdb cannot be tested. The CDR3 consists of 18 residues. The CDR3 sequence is CASSPDQILTGVRETQYF.

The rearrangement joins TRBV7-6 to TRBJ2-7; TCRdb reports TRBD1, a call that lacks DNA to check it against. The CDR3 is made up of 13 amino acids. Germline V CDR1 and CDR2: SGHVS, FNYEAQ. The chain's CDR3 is CASSDIPGNEQYF.

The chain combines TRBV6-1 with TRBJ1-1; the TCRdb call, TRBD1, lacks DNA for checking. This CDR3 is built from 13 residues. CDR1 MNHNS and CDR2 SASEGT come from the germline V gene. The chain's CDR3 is CASTRRGVTEAFF.

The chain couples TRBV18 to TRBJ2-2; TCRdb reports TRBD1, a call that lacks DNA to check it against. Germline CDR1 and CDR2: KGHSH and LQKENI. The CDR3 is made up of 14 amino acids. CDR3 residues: CASVPDRGTGELFF. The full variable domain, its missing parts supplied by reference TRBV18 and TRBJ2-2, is NAGVMQNPRHLVRRRGQEARLRCSPMKGHSHVYWYRQLPEEGLKFMVYLQKENIIDESGMPKERFSAEFPKEGPSILRIQQVVRGDSAAYFCASVPDRGTGELFFGEGSRLTVL.

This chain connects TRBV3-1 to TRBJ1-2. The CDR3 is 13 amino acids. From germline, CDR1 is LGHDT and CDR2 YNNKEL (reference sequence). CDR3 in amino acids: CASSPGANYGYTF.

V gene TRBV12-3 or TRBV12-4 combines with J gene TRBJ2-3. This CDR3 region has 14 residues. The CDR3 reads CASSPVAGTDTQYF.

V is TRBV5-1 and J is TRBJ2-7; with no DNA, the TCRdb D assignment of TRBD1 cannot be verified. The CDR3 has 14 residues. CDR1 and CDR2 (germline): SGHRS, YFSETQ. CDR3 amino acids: CASSYRGVSYEQYF.

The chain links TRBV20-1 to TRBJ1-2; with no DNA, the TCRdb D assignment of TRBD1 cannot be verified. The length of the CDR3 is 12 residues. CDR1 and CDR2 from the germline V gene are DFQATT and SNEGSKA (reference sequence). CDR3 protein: CSAEGDRDGYTF.